This T cell receptor (beta chain) was sequenced in a study of Ad26.COV2.S vaccination and SARS-CoV-2 variants. Study-level results: The TCR breadth and depth analyses may have understated or missed part of the total T cell responses. Vaccine recipients showed a spike-specific TCR breadth that was higher than in placebo recipients.

On this clone itself: Its specificity is not known.

The CDR3 extends over 15 amino acids. CDR1 is LGHDT, CDR2 YNNKEL, per germline (reference sequence). Trimming left V 3 bases short and J 4 bases short, with 13 bases between. Clones were read by immunoSEQ multiplex PCR, and TCRdb kept only the in-frame ones, dropping some. Here the sample spans roughly 100,000 clones, around three quarters being singletons. The TCR comes from a human donor who had recovered from COVID-19. V usage is TRBV3-1 (or the pseudogene TRBV3-2) and J usage is TRBJ1-5; no definite D call. The specimen comprised peripheral blood, sampled after recovery from COVID-19. CDR3 DNA: TGTGCCAGCAGCCACCCGCGGGCTTGGAATCAGCCCCAGCATTTT. It translates to CASSHPRAWNQPQHF.